A single sample gave rise to the 23 T cell receptor beta chains below, sequenced in a study of T-cell memory formation after mild COVID-19. TCRdb processed the 5' RACE reads anew with MiXCR; each CDR3 protein has one entry. Seen here are about 350,000 distinct CDR3 sequences, around 27% observed once, and the top ten hold roughly 14%. The sample was PBMCs or a T cell subset sorted from them (not recorded which). The receptors were sampled from an adult woman who had mild COVID-19 (a few samples of this study predate the infection). Cell type and time point are not known.

This clonotype was recorded many times. V is TRBV20-1 and J is TRBJ2-4; the D call may be TRBD1 or TRBD2 (5 bases each). Germline V gene lookup returns CDR1 DFQATT and CDR2 SNEGSKA (reference sequence). The CDR3 extends over 13 amino acids. V was shortened by 6 bases and J by 9 bases, with 18 bases between the two germline ends. As DNA, the CDR3 is TGCAGTGCCATGACAGAAGTAGGAGGCATTCAGTACTTC. It is translated as CSAMTEVGGIQYF.

This clonotype appeared a few times. The rearrangement links TRBV20-1 to TRBJ2-7; 7 positions match TRBD2. Germline CDR1 DFQATT, CDR2 SNEGSKA (reference sequence). This CDR3 contains 14 residues. Trimming cost V 3 bases and J 2 bases; bases outside gene matches: 7. The CDR3 reads CSASGREATYEQYF. In DNA form, the CDR3 reads TGCAGTGCTAGTGGCCGGGAGGCTACCTACGAGCAGTACTTC.

The V call is TRBV18, the J call TRBJ2-5, with D unclear. This CDR3 has 14 residues. V dropped 0 bases and J dropped 4 bases, with 9 bases sitting between them. Germline V gives CDR1 KGHSH, CDR2 LQKENI. This CDR3 is CASSPPGSAETQYF. The CDR3 DNA is TGTGCCAGCTCACCACCGGGCAGCGCAGAGACCCAGTACTTC.

The chain links TRBV19 to TRBJ2-1, with D possibly matching TRBD2 (5 bases). Germline assignment: CDR1 LNHDA and CDR2 SQIVND (reference sequence). The V end was cut by 10 bases, the J end by 4 bases, with 17 bases between. The length of the CDR3 is 14 residues. CDR3 sequence (DNA): TGTGCCAATCGCCGGCGGGTCGGTTACAATGAGCAGTTCTTC. Protein: CANRRRVGYNEQFF.

The gene calls are TRBV5-6 and TRBJ2-3; no definite D call. There are 13 residues in the CDR3. Germline CDR1 reads SGHDT; CDR2 reads YYEEEE. Deletions cut 1 base from V and 5 bases from J, with 8 bases between. The CDR3 DNA reads TGTGCCAGCAGCTTGAGGGCGGAAGATACGCAGTATTTT. Its protein product is CASSLRAEDTQYF.

J is TRBJ1-1 and V is TRBV4-2; maybe TRBD1 (5 bases). The CDR3 totals 15 residues. Germline CDR1 and CDR2: LGHNA and YNFKEQ. Trimming took off 1 base at V and 7 bases at J, with 16 bases between the two ends. CDR3 region: CASSQGGGDSIEAFF. The CDR3, as DNA: TGTGCCAGCAGCCAAGGGGGGGGAGACAGTATTGAAGCTTTCTTT.

The chain has TRBV11-2 and TRBJ2-7; TRBD2 is a possible D gene (5 bases). The V gene's germline CDR1 is SGHAT and CDR2 FQNNGV. Trimming shortened V by 4 bases and J by 2 bases, and 15 bases separated the two germline ends. The CDR3 covers 15 residues. CDR3 nucleotides: TGTGCCAGCAGCTCTTCAGCGGCACCAACCTACGAGCAGTACTTC. Translation: CASSSSAAPTYEQYF.

The J gene is TRBJ2-1, the V gene TRBV20-1; D is uncertain. This CDR3 contains 15 residues. Germline V CDR1 and CDR2: DFQATT, SNEGSKA (reference sequence). Trimming shortened V by 3 bases and J by 4 bases, and 16 bases separated the two germline ends. The CDR3 is CSARRSNGTYNEQFF. CDR3 DNA sequence: TGCAGTGCTAGGCGAAGCAATGGAACATACAATGAGCAGTTCTTC.

V is TRBV5-5 and J is TRBJ2-7; D is possibly TRBD2 (5 bases). The CDR3 consists of 13 residues. Per the germline V gene, CDR1 is SGHKS and CDR2 is YYEKEE (reference sequence). V gave up 4 bases and J gave up 3 bases, with 11 bases separating them. Written as DNA, the CDR3 is TGTGCCAGCAGCCCGGGGTACGGCTACGAGCAGTACTTC. It encodes CASSPGYGYEQYF.

This clonotype has more than one count but fewer than ten. DNA of the CDR3: TGTGCCAGCAGAAACCAAGACAGCACCTACGAGCAGTACTTC. Translation gives CASRNQDSTYEQYF. The chain links TRBV2 to TRBJ2-7; D is perhaps TRBD1 (5 bases). The CDR3 has 14 residues. Trimming cost V 6 bases and J 2 bases, with 14 bases left between them. CDR1 is SNHLY and CDR2 is FYNNEI in the germline V gene. Supplemented by reference TRBV2 and TRBJ2-7, the full variable domain reads EPEVTQTPSHQVTQMGQEVILRCVPISNHLYFYWYRQILGQKVEFLVSFYNNEISEKSEIFDDQFSVERPDGSNFTLKIRSTKLEDSAMYFCASRNQDSTYEQYFGPGTRLTVT.

V usage is TRBV12-3 or TRBV12-4 and J usage is TRBJ1-1, with 7 bases matching TRBD1. The length of the CDR3 is 14 residues. V trimming: 8 bases; J trimming: 1 base; junction bases outside the gene matches: 7. The CDR3, as DNA: TGTGCCAGCCGAGGGACAGATGAGAACACTGAAGCTTTCTTT. It translates to CASRGTDENTEAFF.

There are many counts of this clonotype. This chain connects TRBV7-9 to TRBJ2-1, with 8 bases fitting TRBD1. J lost 4 bases, V lost 5 bases, and 7 bases had no gene match. The CDR3 consists of 15 residues. Per the germline V gene, CDR1 is SEHNR and CDR2 is FQNEAQ (reference sequence). Here the CDR3 DNA reads TGTGCCAGCAGCCGCGCAGGGGGCGCTTACAATGAGCAGTTCTTC. Its protein is CASSRAGGAYNEQFF.

The chain employs TRBV20-1 and TRBJ2-7; D is ambiguous. V lost 5 bases to trimming and J lost 0 bases, with 17 bases between them. The CDR3 sequence is 15 residues long. The germline gives CDR1 DFQATT, CDR2 SNEGSKA (reference sequence). The CDR3 DNA reads as TGCAGTGCTGGAAAGATGGTCGGTAGCTCCTACGAGCAGTACTTC. As protein: CSAGKMVGSSYEQYF.

This clonotype was found a few times. The CDR3 DNA sequence: TGTGCCAGCAGCCCCGGGGAAGCAAGAGCAGCGTACTTC. Translation: CASSPGEARAAYF. The chain has TRBV6-5 and TRBJ2-7; tentative D call: TRBD2 (5 bases). The CDR3 is 13 residues long. Germline loops: CDR1 MNHEY, CDR2 SVGAGI. V lost 6 bases, J lost 12 bases, and 21 bases lay in between.

V is TRBV7-6 and J is TRBJ2-3, with D hard to call. Trimming shortened V by 6 bases and J by 5 bases, and 12 bases separated the two germline ends. This CDR3 comprises 13 residues. The V gene's germline CDR1 is SGHVS and CDR2 FNYEAQ. The CDR3: CASRDQGKDTQYF. CDR3 sequence (DNA): TGTGCCAGCAGAGACCAAGGAAAAGATACGCAGTATTTT. Full variable domain (missing parts from reference TRBV7-6 and TRBJ2-3): GAGVSQSPRYKVTKRGQDVALRCDPISGHVSLYWYRQALGQGPEFLTYFNYEAQQDKSGLPNDRFSAERPEGSISTLTIQRTEQRDSAMYRCASRDQGKDTQYFGPGTRLTVL.

This clonotype showed up just a few times. The chain joins TRBV5-1 to TRBJ2-1, with 13 bases lining up with TRBD2. The CDR3 is 15 amino acids. Trimming took 1 base from V and 8 from J; bases not matched to a gene: 3. Germline CDR1 and CDR2: SGHRS and YFSETQ. CDR3 bases: TGCGCCAGCAGCTTGACTAGCGGGAGGGACCATGAGCAGTTCTTC. Translating it yields CASSLTSGRDHEQFF.

The chain uses TRBV5-1 and TRBJ1-1; maybe TRBD1 (5 bases). The germline V and J ends were trimmed by 1 base and 1 base, with 8 bases remaining between them. Germline CDR1 reads SGHRS; CDR2 reads YFSETQ. There are 14 residues in the CDR3. CDR3 residues: CASSLPGTNTEAFF. The CDR3 nucleotides read TGCGCCAGCAGCTTGCCAGGGACGAACACTGAAGCTTTCTTT.

The rearrangement uses TRBV4-3 and TRBJ2-1, with 7 bases fitting TRBD2. V shed 0 bases and J 7 bases; nucleotides not matched to a gene: 6. The CDR3 spans 15 residues. Germline loops: CDR1 LGHNA, CDR2 YSLEER. The CDR3 is CASSQDRASGNEQFF. The CDR3 DNA reads TGCGCCAGCAGCCAAGATAGGGCTAGCGGTAATGAGCAGTTCTTC.

The chain couples TRBV6-2 or TRBV6-3 to TRBJ1-1; D unresolved. This CDR3 has 13 residues. Per the germline V gene, CDR1 is MNHEY and CDR2 is SVGEGT. V was pared by 5 bases and J by 3 bases, with 10 bases between. The DNA of the CDR3 is TGTGCCAGCAGTCGCCGAGCCCACACTGAAGCTTTCTTT. Its protein is CASSRRAHTEAFF.

The chain has TRBV3-1 and TRBJ2-7; D might be TRBD2 (5 bases). From germline, CDR1 is LGHDT and CDR2 YNNKEL (reference sequence). The CDR3 spans 15 residues. Trimming cost V 4 bases and J 0 bases, with 13 bases left between them. CDR3 DNA sequence: TGTGCCAGCAGCCTATCAGCGGTCTTCTCCTACGAGCAGTACTTC. It codes for CASSLSAVFSYEQYF.

This clonotype was picked up a small number of times. The rearrangement links TRBV9 to TRBJ2-1; D tentatively fits TRBD1 or TRBD2 (5 bases each). The CDR3 totals 16 residues. Germline values: CDR1 SGDLS, CDR2 YYNGEE. V dropped 0 bases and J dropped 0 bases, with 10 bases sitting between them. The CDR3 nucleotides are TGTGCCAGCAGCGTAGGGGGACGTAGCTCCTACAATGAGCAGTTCTTC. Amino acids: CASSVGGRSSYNEQFF.

J is TRBJ2-5 and V is TRBV12-3 or TRBV12-4; possibly TRBD2 for D (5 bases). CDR3 size: 14 residues. V lost 1 base and J 5 bases, leaving 11 bases between the germline ends. CDR3 sequence: CASSLERRGETQYF. CDR3 in DNA: TGTGCCAGCAGTTTAGAGCGTCGCGGGGAGACCCAGTACTTC.

The chain couples TRBV7-2 to TRBJ1-2; no definite D call. The CDR3 spans 13 residues. Germline V CDR1 and CDR2: SGHTA, FQGNSA. Trimming cost V 5 bases and J 8 bases, with 15 bases left between them. Here the CDR3 DNA reads TGTGCCAGCAGCCCCCGGCAACTCGGGGGCTACACCTTC. This sequence encodes CASSPRQLGGYTF.